This record covers a single T cell receptor (beta chain). The sample belongs to a study of blood T cell repertoires in COVID-19. On the study more broadly: Samples came from the United States, Italy and Spain, spanning acute and convalescent COVID-19. Sources were T cells, B-cell-depleted T cells, or PBMCs; the material itself was cDNA or gDNA.

In the study's own analysis: Amplification of reference gene primers provided the estimated nucleated cell counts. The method was immunoSEQ multiplex PCR; TCRdb's version includes in-frame clones alone and lacks a portion of them. V, J and clone size are those of that table, while D and trimming were read from the DNA. Altogether about 220,000 clones are present, roughly 84% being singletons, with the ten largest covering around 3.1%. This TCR derives from a woman under 40 who had recovered from COVID-19. The sequenced sample consisted of peripheral blood.

DNA of the CDR3: TGTGCCAGCAGCGTAGCTACGGGGGGCGCGGGCACCGGGGAGCTGTTTTTT. Translation: CASSVATGGAGTGELFF. V and J are TRBV9 and TRBJ2-2, with D possibly being TRBD2 (7 bases). Germline CDR1 is SGDLS and CDR2 is YYNGEE. CDR3 length: 17 amino acids. V lost 0 bases to trimming and J lost 4 bases, with 16 bases between them.